Reported below is one TCR beta chain. Its antigen is not identified. Trimming cost V 1 base and J 6 bases; bases outside gene matches: 4. The V gene's germline CDR1 is KGHSH and CDR2 LQKENI. There are 14 residues in the CDR3. DNA loading was fixed at about 380 ng for all bulk PBMC samples. Assay: immunoSEQ multiplex PCR; the TCRdb copy retains only in-frame clones and omits some. Of roughly 14,000 clones detected, around 85% appear once; the ten largest clones hold about 8%. The data were obtained in a study of blood T cell dynamics during melanoma immunotherapy. About the study: Standard first-line treatment here was pembrolizumab or nivolumab plus ipilimumab in metastatic melanoma. Study-wide results and limits: Unlike progressors, later disease-control patients had W3 repertoires gaining clonality or diversity.

The time point was: week 3, after first cycle of checkpoint inhibitor. The receptor's source is a human donor with melanoma. The sample here was blood, taken from a patient treated with checkpoint blockade. V and J are TRBV18 and TRBJ1-1; the match to TRBD1 covers 8 bases. In DNA form, the CDR3 reads TGTGCCAGCTCACCACGGACAGGGAAGCCTGAAGCTTTCTTT. Its protein product is CASSPRTGKPEAFF.